Listed below are T cell receptor beta chains from one sample, sequenced in a study of cytomegalovirus exposure and HLA in healthy donors. Only in-frame clones appear in the TCRdb table, and some are missing; sequencing was by immunoSEQ multiplex PCR. Seen here are 100,000 to 120,000 clones, 15% observed once, and the top ten hold over 0.8%. The sample taken for sequencing was PBMCs. The receptors were sampled from a female donor in good health and CMV-seronegative. Both conserved end residues are part of each CDR3. The D gene is left open where the match is weak. Clone size is shown for a subset of rows, as once, few, many or a class of expanded clone.

D gene,V gene,clone size,J gene,CDR3 protein,CDR3 DNA
-,TRBV28,-,TRBJ2-7,CASSRRGFEQYF,TGTGCCAGCAGCCGCCGGGGTTTTGAGCAGTACTTC
-,TRBV4-1,few,TRBJ2-2,CASSQEAGSFLTNTGELFF,TGCGCCAGCAGCCAAGAAGCCGGGTCCTTCTTAACGAACACCGGGGAGCTGTTTTTT
-,TRBV5-4,few,TRBJ2-7,CASSLEPASQRGSF,TGTGCCAGCAGCTTGGAGCCGGCATCACAACGGGGTTCCTTC
-,TRBV5-1,-,TRBJ1-5,CASSSDGQRNQPQHF,TGCGCCAGCAGCTCAGATGGACAGCGCAATCAGCCCCAGCATTTT
-,TRBV6-5,-,TRBJ2-1,CASSYIRSDSLTQFF,TGTGCCAGCAGTTACATTAGATCGGACAGCCTTACCCAGTTCTTC
-,TRBV30,few,TRBJ1-5,CAWSVQVNQPQHF,TGTGCCTGGAGTGTACAGGTCAATCAGCCCCAGCATTTT
-,TRBV5-4,-,TRBJ1-2,CASSLDRYYGYTF,TGTGCCAGCAGCCTTGACAGATACTATGGCTACACCTTC
-,TRBV11-2,-,TRBJ1-5,CASSLGRTQPQHF,TGTGCCAGCAGCTTGGGGCGGACTCAGCCCCAGCATTTT
-,TRBV27,few,TRBJ1-1,CASSLLGGGTEAFF,TGTGCCAGCAGTTTGCTCGGGGGTGGGACTGAAGCTTTCTTT
TRBD2,TRBV4-3,-,TRBJ2-7,CASSQDTGGSDEQYF,TGCGCCAGCAGCCAAGACACGGGGGGGTCCGACGAGCAGTACTTC